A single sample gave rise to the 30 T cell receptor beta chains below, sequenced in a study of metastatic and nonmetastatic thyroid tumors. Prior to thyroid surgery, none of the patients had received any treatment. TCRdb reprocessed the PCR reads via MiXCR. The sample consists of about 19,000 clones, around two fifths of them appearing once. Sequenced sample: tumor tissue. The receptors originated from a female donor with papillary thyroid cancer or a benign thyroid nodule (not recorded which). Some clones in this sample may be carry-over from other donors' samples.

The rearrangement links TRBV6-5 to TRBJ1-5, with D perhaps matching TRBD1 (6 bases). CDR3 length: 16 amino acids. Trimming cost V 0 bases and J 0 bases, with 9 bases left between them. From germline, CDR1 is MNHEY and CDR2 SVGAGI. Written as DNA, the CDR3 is TGTGCCAGCAGTTACTCGAGGGGGATTAGCAATCAGCCCCAGCATTTT. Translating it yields CASSYSRGISNQPQHF.

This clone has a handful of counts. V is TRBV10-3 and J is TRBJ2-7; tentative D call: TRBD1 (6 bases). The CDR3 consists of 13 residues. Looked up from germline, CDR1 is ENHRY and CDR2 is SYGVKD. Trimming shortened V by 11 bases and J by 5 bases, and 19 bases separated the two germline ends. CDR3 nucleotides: TGTGCCTCCGCCGGGATGGGGGCCCACGAGCAGTACTTC. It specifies CASAGMGAHEQYF.

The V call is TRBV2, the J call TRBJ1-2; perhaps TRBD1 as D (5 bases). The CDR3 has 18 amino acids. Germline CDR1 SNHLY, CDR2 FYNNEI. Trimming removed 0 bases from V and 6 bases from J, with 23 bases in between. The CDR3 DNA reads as TGTGCCAGCAGTGAAGCGCTTCTAGGGAGGGGCAGGACGGATGGCTACACCTTC. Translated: CASSEALLGRGRTDGYTF.

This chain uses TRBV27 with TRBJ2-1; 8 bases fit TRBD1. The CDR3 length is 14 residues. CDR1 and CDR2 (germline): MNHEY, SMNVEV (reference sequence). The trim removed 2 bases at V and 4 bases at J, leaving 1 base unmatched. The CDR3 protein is CASSLGDRYNEQFF. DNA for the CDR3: TGTGCCAGCAGTTTAGGGGACAGGTACAATGAGCAGTTCTTC.

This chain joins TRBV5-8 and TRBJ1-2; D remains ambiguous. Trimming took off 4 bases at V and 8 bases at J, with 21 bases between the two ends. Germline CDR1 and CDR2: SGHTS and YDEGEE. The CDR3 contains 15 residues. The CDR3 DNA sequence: TGTGCCAGCAGCATTAGGAACTTCGGGCGGTTCGGCTACACCTTC. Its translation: CASSIRNFGRFGYTF.

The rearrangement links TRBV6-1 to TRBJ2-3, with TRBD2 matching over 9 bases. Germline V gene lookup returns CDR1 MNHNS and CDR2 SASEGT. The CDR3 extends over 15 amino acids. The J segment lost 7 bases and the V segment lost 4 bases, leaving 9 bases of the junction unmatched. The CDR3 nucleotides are TGTGCCAGCAGTGCAATAGCGGGAGCAGGTTATACGCAGTATTTT. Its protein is CASSAIAGAGYTQYF.

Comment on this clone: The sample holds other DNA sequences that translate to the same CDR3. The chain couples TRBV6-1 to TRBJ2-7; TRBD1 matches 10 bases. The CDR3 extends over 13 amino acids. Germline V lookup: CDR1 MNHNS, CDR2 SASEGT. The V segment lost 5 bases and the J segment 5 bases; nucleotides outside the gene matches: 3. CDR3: CASSRDRGHEQYF. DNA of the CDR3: TGTGCCAGCAGTCGGGACAGGGGCCACGAGCAGTACTTC.

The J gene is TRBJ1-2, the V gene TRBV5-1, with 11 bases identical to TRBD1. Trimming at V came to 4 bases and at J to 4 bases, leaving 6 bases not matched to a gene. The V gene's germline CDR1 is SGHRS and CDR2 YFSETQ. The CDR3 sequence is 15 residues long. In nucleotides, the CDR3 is TGCGCCAGCAGCATGGGACAGGGGGTCGGCTATGGCTACACCTTC. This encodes CASSMGQGVGYGYTF.

DNA of the CDR3: TGCAGTGCTGAGGACGGAGAGGCGACTTATGAGGAGCAGTTCTTC. This translates into CSAEDGEATYEEQFF. The rearrangement links TRBV20-1 to TRBJ2-1; D remains ambiguous. Germline V gene data show CDR1 as DFQATT and CDR2 as SNEGSKA (reference sequence). CDR3 length: 15 amino acids. With 5 bases removed from V and 10 bases from J, the gap between germline ends came to 24 bases.

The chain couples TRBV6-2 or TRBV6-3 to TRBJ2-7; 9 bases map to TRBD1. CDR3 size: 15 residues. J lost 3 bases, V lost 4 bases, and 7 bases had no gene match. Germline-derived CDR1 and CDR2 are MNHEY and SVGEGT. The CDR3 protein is CASSFSTGGIYEQYF. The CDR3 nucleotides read TGTGCCAGCAGTTTCTCGACAGGGGGGATCTACGAGCAGTACTTC.

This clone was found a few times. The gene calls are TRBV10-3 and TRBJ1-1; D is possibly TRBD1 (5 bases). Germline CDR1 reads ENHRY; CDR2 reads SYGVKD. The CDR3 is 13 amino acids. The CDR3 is CATSPGVGTEAFF. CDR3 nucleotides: TGTGCGACCTCCCCGGGGGTGGGAACTGAAGCTTTCTTT.

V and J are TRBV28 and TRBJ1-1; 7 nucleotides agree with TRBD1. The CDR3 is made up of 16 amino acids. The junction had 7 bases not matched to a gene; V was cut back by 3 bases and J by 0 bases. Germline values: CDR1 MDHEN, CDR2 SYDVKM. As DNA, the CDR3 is TGTGCCAGCAGTTTGGGTAGGGGACAGCTGAACACTGAAGCTTTCTTT. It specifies CASSLGRGQLNTEAFF.

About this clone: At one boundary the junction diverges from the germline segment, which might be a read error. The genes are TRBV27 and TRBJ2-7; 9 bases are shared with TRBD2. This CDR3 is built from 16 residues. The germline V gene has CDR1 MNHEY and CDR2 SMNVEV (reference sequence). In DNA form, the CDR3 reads TGTGCCAGCCAACTGGACTCGGCTAGCGGGACCTACGAGCAATACTTC. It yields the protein CASQLDSASGTYEQYF.

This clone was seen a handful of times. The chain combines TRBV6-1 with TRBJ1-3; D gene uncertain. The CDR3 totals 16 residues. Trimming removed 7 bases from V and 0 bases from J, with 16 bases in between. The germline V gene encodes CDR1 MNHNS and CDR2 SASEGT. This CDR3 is CASNRGGGLSGNTIYF. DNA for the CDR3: TGTGCCAGCAATCGGGGAGGAGGGCTCTCTGGAAACACCATATATTTT.

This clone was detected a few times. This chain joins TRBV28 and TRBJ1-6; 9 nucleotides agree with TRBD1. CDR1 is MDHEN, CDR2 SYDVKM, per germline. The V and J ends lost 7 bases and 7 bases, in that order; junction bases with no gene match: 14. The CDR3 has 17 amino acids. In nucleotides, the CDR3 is TGTGCCAGCAAGAGCACAGGGGGCAAAATATTAAATTCACCCCTCCACTTT. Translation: CASKSTGGKILNSPLHF.

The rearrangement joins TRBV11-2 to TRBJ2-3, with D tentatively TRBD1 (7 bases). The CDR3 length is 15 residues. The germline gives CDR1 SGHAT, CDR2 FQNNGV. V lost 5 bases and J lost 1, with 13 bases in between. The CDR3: CASSKGGGRTDTQYF. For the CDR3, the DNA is TGTGCCAGCAGCAAAGGAGGGGGCCGCACAGATACGCAGTATTTT.

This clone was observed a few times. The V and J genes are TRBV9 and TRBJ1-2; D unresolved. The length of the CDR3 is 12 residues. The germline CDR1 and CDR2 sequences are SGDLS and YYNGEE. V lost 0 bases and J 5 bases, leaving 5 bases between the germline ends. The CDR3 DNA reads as TGTGCCAGCAGCGTAGGGCCGTATGGCTACACCTTC. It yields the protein CASSVGPYGYTF.

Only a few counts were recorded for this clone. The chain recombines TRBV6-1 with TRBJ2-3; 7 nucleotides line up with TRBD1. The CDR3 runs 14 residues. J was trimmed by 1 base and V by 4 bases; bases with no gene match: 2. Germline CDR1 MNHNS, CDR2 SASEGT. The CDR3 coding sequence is TGTGCCAGCAGTGGAGGGGGCGGCACAGATACGCAGTATTTT. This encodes CASSGGGGTDTQYF.

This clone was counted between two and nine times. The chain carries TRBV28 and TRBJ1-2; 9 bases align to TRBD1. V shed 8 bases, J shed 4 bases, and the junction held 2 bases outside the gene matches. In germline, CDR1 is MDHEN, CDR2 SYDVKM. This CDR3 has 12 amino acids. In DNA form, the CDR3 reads TGTGCCAGCGACAGGGGGACCTATGGCTACACCTTC. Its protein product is CASDRGTYGYTF.

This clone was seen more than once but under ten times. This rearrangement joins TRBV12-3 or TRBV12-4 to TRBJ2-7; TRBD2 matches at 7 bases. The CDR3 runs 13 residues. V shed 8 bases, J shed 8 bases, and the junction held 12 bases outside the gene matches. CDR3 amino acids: CASSWGGTPKQYF. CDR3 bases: TGTGCCAGCTCTTGGGGGGGGACCCCAAAGCAGTACTTC.

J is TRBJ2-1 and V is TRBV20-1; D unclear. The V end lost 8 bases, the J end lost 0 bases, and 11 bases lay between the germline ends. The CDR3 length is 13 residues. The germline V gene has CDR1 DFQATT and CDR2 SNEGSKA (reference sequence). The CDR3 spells CSSIDPSYNEQFF. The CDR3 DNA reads TGCAGTTCTATCGATCCCTCCTACAATGAGCAGTTCTTC.

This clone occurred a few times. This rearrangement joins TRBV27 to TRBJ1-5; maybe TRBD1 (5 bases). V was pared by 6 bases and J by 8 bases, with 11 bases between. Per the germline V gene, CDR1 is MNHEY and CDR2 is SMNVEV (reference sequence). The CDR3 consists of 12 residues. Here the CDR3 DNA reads TGTGCCAGCAGCCAGAGAGGGGAGCCCCAGCATTTT. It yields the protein CASSQRGEPQHF.

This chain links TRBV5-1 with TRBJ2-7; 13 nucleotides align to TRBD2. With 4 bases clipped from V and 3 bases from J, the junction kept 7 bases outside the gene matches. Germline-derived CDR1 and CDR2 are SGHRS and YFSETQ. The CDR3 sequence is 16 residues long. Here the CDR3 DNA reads TGCGCCAGCAGCGGAGGGACTAGCGGGGACATCTACGAGCAGTACTTC. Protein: CASSGGTSGDIYEQYF.

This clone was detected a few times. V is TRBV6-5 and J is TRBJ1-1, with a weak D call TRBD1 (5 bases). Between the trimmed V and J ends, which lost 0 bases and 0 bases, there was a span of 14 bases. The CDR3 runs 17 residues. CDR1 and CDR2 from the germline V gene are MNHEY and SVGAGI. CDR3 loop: CASSYSFSTAMNTEAFF. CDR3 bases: TGTGCCAGCAGTTACTCGTTTTCGACAGCTATGAACACTGAAGCTTTCTTT.

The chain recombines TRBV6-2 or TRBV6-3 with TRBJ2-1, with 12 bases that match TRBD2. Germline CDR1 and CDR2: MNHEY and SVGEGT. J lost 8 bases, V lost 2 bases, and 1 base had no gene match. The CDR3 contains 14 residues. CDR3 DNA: TGTGCCAGCAGTTACGCTAGCGGGAGGGATGAGCAGTTCTTC. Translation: CASSYASGRDEQFF.

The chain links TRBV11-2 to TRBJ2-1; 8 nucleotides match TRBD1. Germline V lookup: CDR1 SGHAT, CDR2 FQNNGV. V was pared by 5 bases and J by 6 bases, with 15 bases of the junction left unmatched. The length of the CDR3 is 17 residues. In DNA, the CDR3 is TGTGCCAGCAGCCGTTCATTTCCAGGGGGCAGACCCAATGAGCAGTTCTTC. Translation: CASSRSFPGGRPNEQFF.

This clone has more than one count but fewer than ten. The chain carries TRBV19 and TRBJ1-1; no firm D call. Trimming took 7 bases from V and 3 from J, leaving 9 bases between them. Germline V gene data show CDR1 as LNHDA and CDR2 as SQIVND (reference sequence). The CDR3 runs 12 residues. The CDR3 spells CASNTGYTEAFF. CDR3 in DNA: TGTGCCAGTAACACGGGCTACACTGAAGCTTTCTTT.

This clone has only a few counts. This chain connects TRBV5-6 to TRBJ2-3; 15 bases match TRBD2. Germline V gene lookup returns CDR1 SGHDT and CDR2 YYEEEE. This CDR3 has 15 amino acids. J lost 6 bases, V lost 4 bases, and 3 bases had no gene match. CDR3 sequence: CASSRTSGGADTQYF. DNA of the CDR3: TGTGCCAGCAGCCGGACTAGCGGGGGGGCTGATACGCAGTATTTT.

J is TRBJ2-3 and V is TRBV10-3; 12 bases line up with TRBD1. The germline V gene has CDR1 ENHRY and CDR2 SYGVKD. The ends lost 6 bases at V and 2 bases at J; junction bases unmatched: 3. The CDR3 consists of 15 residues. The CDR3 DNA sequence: TGTGCCATCAGCCGGGACAGGGGGCACACAGATACGCAGTATTTT. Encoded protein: CAISRDRGHTDTQYF.

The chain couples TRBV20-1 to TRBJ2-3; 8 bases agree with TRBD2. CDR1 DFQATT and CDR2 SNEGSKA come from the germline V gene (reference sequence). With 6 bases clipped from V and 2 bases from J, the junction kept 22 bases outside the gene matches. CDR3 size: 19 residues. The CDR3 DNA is TGCAGTGCAAGCCCTGGGGGGCTAGCGGGTCGGGGGAACACAGATACGCAGTATTTT. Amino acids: CSASPGGLAGRGNTDTQYF.